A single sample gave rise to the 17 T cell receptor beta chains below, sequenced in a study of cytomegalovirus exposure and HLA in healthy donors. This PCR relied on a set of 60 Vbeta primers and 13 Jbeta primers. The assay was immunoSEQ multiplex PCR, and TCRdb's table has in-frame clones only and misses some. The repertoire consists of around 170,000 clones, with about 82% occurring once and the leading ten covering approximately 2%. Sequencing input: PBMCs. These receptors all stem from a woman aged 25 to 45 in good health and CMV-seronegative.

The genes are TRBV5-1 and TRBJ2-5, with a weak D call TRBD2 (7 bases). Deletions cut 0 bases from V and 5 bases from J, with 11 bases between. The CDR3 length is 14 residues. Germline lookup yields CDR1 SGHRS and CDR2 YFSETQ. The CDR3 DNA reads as TGCGCCAGCAGCTTGGGGGGGGGCCGTGAGACCCAGTACTTC. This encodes CASSLGGGRETQYF.

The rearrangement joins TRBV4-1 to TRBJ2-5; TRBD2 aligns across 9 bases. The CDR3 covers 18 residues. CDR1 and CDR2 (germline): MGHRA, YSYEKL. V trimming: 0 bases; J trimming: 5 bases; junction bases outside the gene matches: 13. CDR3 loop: CASSQDRGASGVEETQYF. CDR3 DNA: TGCGCCAGCAGCCAAGATAGGGGGGCTAGCGGGGTAGAGGAGACCCAGTACTTC.

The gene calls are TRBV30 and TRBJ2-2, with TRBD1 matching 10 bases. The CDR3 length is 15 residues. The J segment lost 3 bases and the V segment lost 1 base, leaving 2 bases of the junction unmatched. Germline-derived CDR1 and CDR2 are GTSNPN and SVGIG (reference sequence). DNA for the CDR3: TGTGCCTGGAGTGGACAGGGGGCTGACACCGGGGAGCTGTTTTTT. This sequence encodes CAWSGQGADTGELFF.

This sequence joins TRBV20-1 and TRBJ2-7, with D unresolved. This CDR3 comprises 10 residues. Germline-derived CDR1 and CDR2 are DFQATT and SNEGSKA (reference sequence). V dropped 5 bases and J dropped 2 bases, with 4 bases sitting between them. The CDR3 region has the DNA TGCAGTGCTTCTCCCTACGAGCAGTACTTC. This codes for CSASPYEQYF.

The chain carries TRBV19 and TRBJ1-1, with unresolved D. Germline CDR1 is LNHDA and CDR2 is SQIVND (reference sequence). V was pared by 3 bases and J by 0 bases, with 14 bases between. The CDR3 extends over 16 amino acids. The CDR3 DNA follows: TGTGCCAGTAGTATCCGGTTGGCAGGTATGAACACTGAAGCTTTCTTT. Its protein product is CASSIRLAGMNTEAFF.

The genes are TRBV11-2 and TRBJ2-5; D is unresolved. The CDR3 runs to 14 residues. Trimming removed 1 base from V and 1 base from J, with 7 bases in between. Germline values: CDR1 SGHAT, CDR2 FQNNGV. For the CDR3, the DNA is TGTGCCAGCAGCTTAGGTGAAGCCCAAGAGACCCAGTACTTC. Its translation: CASSLGEAQETQYF.

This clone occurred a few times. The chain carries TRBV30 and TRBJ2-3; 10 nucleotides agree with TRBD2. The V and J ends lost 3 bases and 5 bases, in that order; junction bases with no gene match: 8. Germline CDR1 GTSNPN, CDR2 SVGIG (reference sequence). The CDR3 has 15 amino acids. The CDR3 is CAWSDSGGAEDTQYF. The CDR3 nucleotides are TGTGCCTGGAGCGACAGCGGGGGGGCGGAAGATACGCAGTATTTT.

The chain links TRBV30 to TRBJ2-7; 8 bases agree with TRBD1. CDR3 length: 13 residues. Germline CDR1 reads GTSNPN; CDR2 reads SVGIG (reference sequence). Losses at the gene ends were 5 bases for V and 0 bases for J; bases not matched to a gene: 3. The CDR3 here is CAWGRGLSYEQYF. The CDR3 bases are TGTGCCTGGGGCAGGGGGCTCTCCTACGAGCAGTACTTC.

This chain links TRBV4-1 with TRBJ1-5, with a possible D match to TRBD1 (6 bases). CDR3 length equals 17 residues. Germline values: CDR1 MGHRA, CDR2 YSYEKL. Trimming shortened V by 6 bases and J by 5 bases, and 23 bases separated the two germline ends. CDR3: CASSQGFGTRGYQPQHF. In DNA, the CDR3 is TGCGCCAGCAGTCAGGGGTTCGGGACCCGTGGTTATCAGCCCCAGCATTTT.

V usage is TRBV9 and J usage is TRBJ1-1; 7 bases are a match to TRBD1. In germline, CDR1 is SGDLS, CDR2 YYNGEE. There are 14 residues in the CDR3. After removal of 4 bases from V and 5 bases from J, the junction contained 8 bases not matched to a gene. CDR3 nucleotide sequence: TGTGCCAGCAGCTCCGGACAGGTCGGAACTGAAGCTTTCTTT. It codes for CASSSGQVGTEAFF.

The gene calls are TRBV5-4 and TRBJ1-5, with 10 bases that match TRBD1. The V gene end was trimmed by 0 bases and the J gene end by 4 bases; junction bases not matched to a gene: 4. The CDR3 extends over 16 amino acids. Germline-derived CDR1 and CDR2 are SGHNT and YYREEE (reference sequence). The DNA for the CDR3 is TGTGCCAGCAGCTTGGATGGGACAGGGGAGAATCAGCCCCAGCATTTT. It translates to CASSLDGTGENQPQHF.

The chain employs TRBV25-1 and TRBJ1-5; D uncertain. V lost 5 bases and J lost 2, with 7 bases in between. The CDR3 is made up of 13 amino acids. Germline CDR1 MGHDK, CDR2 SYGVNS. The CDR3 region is CASSLFGNQPQHF. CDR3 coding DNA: TGTGCCAGCAGTTTATTCGGCAATCAGCCCCAGCATTTT.

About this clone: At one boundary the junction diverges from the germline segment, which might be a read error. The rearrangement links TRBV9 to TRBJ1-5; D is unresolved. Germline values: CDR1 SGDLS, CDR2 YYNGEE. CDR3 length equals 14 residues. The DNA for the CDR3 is TGTGCCAGCAGCCGTACCGGGAGCAATCAGCCCCAACATTTT. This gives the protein CASSRTGSNQPQHF.

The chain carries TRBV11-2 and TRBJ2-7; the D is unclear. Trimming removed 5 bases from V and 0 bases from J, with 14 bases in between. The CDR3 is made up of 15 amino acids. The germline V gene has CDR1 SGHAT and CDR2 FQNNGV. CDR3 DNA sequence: TGTGCCAGCAGCCCCACGGGTTCCAGCTCCTACGAGCAGTACTTC. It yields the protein CASSPTGSSSYEQYF. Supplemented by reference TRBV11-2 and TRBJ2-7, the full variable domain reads EAGVAQSPRYKIIEKRQSVAFWCNPISGHATLYWYQQILGQGPKLLIQFQNNGVVDDSQLPKDRFSAERLKGVDSTLKIQPAKLEDSAVYLCASSPTGSSSYEQYFGPGTRLTVT.

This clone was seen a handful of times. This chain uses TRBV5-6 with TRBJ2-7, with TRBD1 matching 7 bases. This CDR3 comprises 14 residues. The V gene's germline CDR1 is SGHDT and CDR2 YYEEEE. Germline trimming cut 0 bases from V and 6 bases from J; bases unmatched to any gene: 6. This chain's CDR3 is CASSLGQGSSEQYF. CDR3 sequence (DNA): TGTGCCAGCAGCTTGGGACAGGGCTCGAGCGAGCAGTACTTC.

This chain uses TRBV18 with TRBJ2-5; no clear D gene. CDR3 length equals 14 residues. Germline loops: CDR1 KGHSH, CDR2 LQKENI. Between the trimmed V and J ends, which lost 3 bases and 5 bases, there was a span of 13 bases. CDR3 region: CASSPLGKAETQYF. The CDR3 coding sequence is TGTGCCAGCTCACCCCTAGGCAAAGCCGAGACCCAGTACTTC.

This CDR3 reads CASSWGTGEDRELFF. The CDR3 DNA reads TGCGCCAGCAGCTGGGGGACGGGAGAGGACAGGGAGCTGTTTTTT. The J gene is TRBJ2-2, the V gene TRBV5-1, with D possibly being TRBD2 (6 bases). Trimming removed 3 bases at V and 9 bases at J, with 18 bases between. CDR1 and CDR2 (germline): SGHRS, YFSETQ. The CDR3 contains 15 residues.